What follows are 8 T cell receptor beta chains derived from one specimen sequenced in a study of T cell repertoires in cytomegalovirus infection. In TCRdb, the reads were re-called with MiXCR into one record per CDR3 protein. Among about 240,000 distinct CDR3 sequences listed, about 5.9% were seen once. The sequencing input was PBMCs. Receptors were obtained from a human donor in good health (CMV status not recorded). Some clones in this sample may be carry-over from other donors' samples.

This clonotype was counted ten times or more. The chain recombines TRBV7-8 with TRBJ2-5; D not certain. The CDR3 length is 13 residues. Deletions cut 0 bases from V and 5 bases from J, with 7 bases between. Germline V gene lookup returns CDR1 SGHVS and CDR2 FQNEAQ. The chain's CDR3 is CASSLAGMETQYF. CDR3 DNA sequence: TGTGCCAGCAGCTTAGCAGGGATGGAGACCCAGTACTTC. Variable domain in full (rest from reference TRBV7-8 and TRBJ2-5): GAGVSQSPRYKVAKRGQDVALRCDPISGHVSLFWYQQALGQGPEFLTYFQNEAQLDKSGLPSDRFFAERPEGSVSTLKIQRTQQEDSAVYLCASSLAGMETQYFGPGTRLLVL.

At least ten counts were recorded for this clonotype. DNA of the CDR3: TGTGCCAGCAGCGACCTTCAGGGGGACATTTATTCACCCCTCCACTTT. Protein sequence: CASSDLQGDIYSPLHF. The chain uses TRBV7-2 and TRBJ1-6, with 7 bases aligning to TRBD1. There are 16 residues in the CDR3. The V segment lost 5 bases and the J segment 8 bases; nucleotides outside the gene matches: 12. CDR1 and CDR2 (germline): SGHTA, FQGNSA.

This clonotype was seen many times. The rearrangement links TRBV29-1 to TRBJ2-5, with unresolved D. Germline lookup yields CDR1 SQVTM and CDR2 ANQGSEA. V shed 5 bases and J shed 1 base, with 11 bases lying between them. This CDR3 has 13 residues. CDR3 sequence reads: CSVPGTLQETQYF. DNA of the CDR3: TGCAGCGTTCCCGGAACCCTCCAAGAGACCCAGTACTTC.

This clonotype was seen ten or more times. The chain combines TRBV5-8 with TRBJ2-2; 13 bases align to TRBD2. The CDR3 covers 16 residues. Germline V lookup: CDR1 SGHTS, CDR2 YDEGEE. Germline trimming cut 3 bases from V and 6 bases from J; bases unmatched to any gene: 5. Here the CDR3 reads CASSSWTSGGPGELFF. For the CDR3, the DNA is TGTGCCAGCAGCTCCTGGACTAGCGGGGGTCCCGGGGAGCTGTTTTTT. Looking up the rest from reference TRBV5-8 and TRBJ2-2 gives the full variable domain: EAGVTQSPTHLIKTRGQQATLRCSPISGHTSVYWYQQALGLGLQFLLWYDEGEERNRGNFPPRFSGRQFPNYSSELNVNALELEDSALYLCASSSWTSGGPGELFFGEGSRLTVL.

In its sample, this clonotype was seen many times. J is TRBJ2-2 and V is TRBV7-2; D is undetermined. With 2 bases removed from V and 6 bases from J, the gap between germline ends came to 7 bases. The CDR3 is made up of 13 amino acids. CDR1 and CDR2 (germline): SGHTA, FQGNSA. The CDR3 DNA sequence: TGTGCCAGCAGCTTATATCGCGCCGGGGAGCTGTTTTTT. The encoded protein is CASSLYRAGELFF.

This clonotype was seen ten or more times. The rearrangement joins TRBV7-2 to TRBJ1-2; D call uncertain. V was clipped by 6 bases and J by 1 base, with 12 bases between them. The CDR3 spans 14 residues. Germline CDR1 reads SGHTA; CDR2 reads FQGNSA. Written as DNA, the CDR3 is TGTGCCAGCAGATTCGACACCAATAACTATGGCTACACCTTC. This gives the protein CASRFDTNNYGYTF.

This clonotype was detected ten times or more. This sequence joins TRBV4-1 and TRBJ1-5; D unclear. V lost 1 base and J lost 1, with 8 bases in between. Germline V gives CDR1 MGHRA, CDR2 YSYEKL. The CDR3 loop spans 15 amino acids. The CDR3 DNA reads as TGCGCCAGCAGCCAAGCAAAAGGGAGCAATCAGCCCCAGCATTTT. Amino acid sequence: CASSQAKGSNQPQHF.

This clonotype was seen ten or more times. V usage is TRBV2 and J usage is TRBJ2-1; 14 positions agree with TRBD2. Germline V CDR1 and CDR2: SNHLY, FYNNEI. After removal of 6 bases from V and 8 bases from J, the junction contained 3 bases not matched to a gene. The CDR3 spans 14 residues. Written as DNA, the CDR3 is TGTGCCAGCAGGACTAGCGGGGGGGCTGATGAGCAGTTCTTC. Amino acid sequence: CASRTSGGADEQFF.